These 19 T cell receptor beta chains originate from one sample sequenced in a study of blood T cell repertoires in COVID-19. Produced via immunoSEQ multiplex PCR; TCRdb's table is partial and in-frame only. The data hold around 190,000 clones, with about 88% observed a single time. Input material: peripheral blood. These receptors were collected from an elderly woman with acute or convalescent COVID-19.

This clone was counted a few times. The gene calls are TRBV7-2 and TRBJ2-7, with TRBD1 as a possible D gene (6 bases). Germline CDR1 is SGHTA and CDR2 is FQGNSA. CDR3 length equals 17 residues. Trimming left V 5 bases short and J 2 bases short, with 22 bases between. The DNA of the CDR3 is TGTGCCAGCAGCACGACTTTCCCGGGACAACTTGCCTACGAGCAGTACTTC. Protein sequence: CASSTTFPGQLAYEQYF.

V and J are TRBV7-8 and TRBJ2-1; 8 bases align to TRBD2. The CDR3 is 17 residues long. Germline assignment: CDR1 SGHVS and CDR2 FQNEAQ. The J segment lost 2 bases and the V segment lost 5 bases, leaving 11 bases of the junction unmatched. CDR3 region: CASSALTSALAYNEQFF. The CDR3 DNA reads as TGTGCCAGCAGCGCGTTGACTAGCGCGCTAGCCTACAATGAGCAGTTCTTC.

V is TRBV5-1 and J is TRBJ2-7, with 8 bases aligning to TRBD1. The CDR3 has 15 amino acids. J lost 2 bases, V lost 0 bases, and 4 bases had no gene match. The germline V gene encodes CDR1 SGHRS and CDR2 YFSETQ. Written as DNA, the CDR3 is TGCGCCAGCAGCTTGGGTCCGGGACAGGCCTACGAGCAGTACTTC. It is translated as CASSLGPGQAYEQYF.

J is TRBJ1-1 and V is TRBV6-5, with 8 bases fitting TRBD1. Germline CDR1 MNHEY, CDR2 SVGAGI. J was trimmed by 1 base and V by 6 bases; bases with no gene match: 4. The CDR3 is 14 residues long. CDR3: CASRRTGSNTEAFF. Here the CDR3 DNA reads TGTGCCAGCAGGAGGACAGGGTCGAACACTGAAGCTTTCTTT.

This clone has more than one count but fewer than ten. This chain uses TRBV6-2 or TRBV6-3 with TRBJ1-4, with 7 bases aligning to TRBD1. This CDR3 is 17 amino acids long. Germline-derived CDR1 and CDR2 are MNHEY and SVGEGT. The ends lost 4 bases at V and 5 bases at J; junction bases unmatched: 13. The CDR3 DNA reads as TGTGCCAGCAGTTTCCATCGACAGGGCTTAAGAAATGAAAAACTGTTTTTT. Translated, it gives CASSFHRQGLRNEKLFF.

This sequence joins TRBV19 and TRBJ1-6; D remains unclear. Trimming cost V 7 bases and J 7 bases, with 11 bases left between them. CDR1 is LNHDA and CDR2 is SQIVND in the germline V gene (reference sequence). The CDR3 sequence is 13 residues long. This chain's CDR3 is CASTRGLNSPLHF. In DNA form, the CDR3 reads TGTGCCAGTACTCGGGGTCTCAATTCACCCCTCCACTTT.

The chain links TRBV19 to TRBJ2-2, with 7 nucleotides matching TRBD1. CDR1 is LNHDA and CDR2 is SQIVND in the germline V gene (reference sequence). The trim removed 7 bases at V and 5 bases at J, leaving 10 bases unmatched. This CDR3 has 15 amino acids. The CDR3 protein is CASMVAGGFTGELFF. The CDR3 region has the DNA TGTGCCAGTATGGTAGCAGGGGGATTTACCGGGGAGCTGTTTTTT.

The chain recombines TRBV5-1 with TRBJ1-2; 8 nucleotides align to TRBD1. Germline CDR1 SGHRS, CDR2 YFSETQ. The CDR3 is 14 residues long. V lost 3 bases, J lost 1 base, and 2 bases stayed unmatched. The CDR3: CASSSTGDNYGYTF. The CDR3 DNA reads TGCGCCAGCAGCTCGACAGGGGATAACTATGGCTACACCTTC.

The V and J genes are TRBV5-1 and TRBJ1-2; no clear D gene. In germline, CDR1 is SGHRS, CDR2 YFSETQ. The CDR3 spans 15 residues. The V and J ends lost 2 bases and 1 base respectively, with 12 bases between them. CDR3: CASSFGGSLNYGYTF. CDR3 DNA sequence: TGCGCCAGCAGCTTTGGTGGCTCCCTTAACTATGGCTACACCTTC.

This chain uses TRBV4-3 with TRBJ2-3, with TRBD2 matching 10 bases. Germline trimming cut 0 bases from V and 5 bases from J; bases unmatched to any gene: 5. There are 16 residues in the CDR3. Germline CDR1 LGHNA, CDR2 YSLEER. CDR3 nucleotide sequence: TGCGCCAGCAGCCAAGATCCGCTAGCGGGAGAAGATACGCAGTATTTT. Protein: CASSQDPLAGEDTQYF.

The rearrangement joins TRBV18 to TRBJ1-2; tentatively, D is TRBD1 (6 bases). The CDR3 is made up of 14 amino acids. Germline CDR1 reads KGHSH; CDR2 reads LQKENI. Trimming took off 3 bases at V and 2 bases at J, with 10 bases between the two ends. As DNA, the CDR3 is TGTGCCAGCTCACCCAACAGGGTGAACTATGGCTACACCTTC. Residues: CASSPNRVNYGYTF.

V gene TRBV28 combines with J gene TRBJ1-2, with 9 bases identical to TRBD1. The germline CDR1 and CDR2 sequences are MDHEN and SYDVKM. J lost 8 bases, V lost 6 bases, and 10 bases had no gene match. The CDR3 covers 14 residues. DNA for the CDR3: TGTGCCAGCAGCCCCGGGACAGGGATCAAGGGCTACACCTTC. Encoded protein: CASSPGTGIKGYTF.

The table lists this clone with a few counts. This chain uses TRBV11-2 with TRBJ2-5, with 8 positions matching TRBD1. Germline loops: CDR1 SGHAT, CDR2 FQNNGV. The CDR3 extends over 15 amino acids. The junction had 10 bases not matched to a gene; V was cut back by 5 bases and J by 5 bases. The CDR3 bases are TGTGCCAGCAGCCCCTGGACAGGGCAGGGTGAGACCCAGTACTTC. It specifies CASSPWTGQGETQYF.

In this sample, this clone turned up once. The chain employs TRBV5-4 and TRBJ2-4; 8 bases line up with TRBD1. Germline CDR1 reads SGHNT; CDR2 reads YYREEE (reference sequence). The CDR3 loop spans 18 amino acids. Germline trimming cut 0 bases from V and 0 bases from J; bases unmatched to any gene: 8. The CDR3 loop reads CASSLGGAGGRAKNIQYF. CDR3 coding DNA: TGTGCCAGCAGCTTGGGGGGGGCAGGGGGCCGAGCCAAAAACATTCAGTACTTC.

The gene calls are TRBV10-3 and TRBJ1-2; D not resolved. V lost 1 base, J lost 3 bases, and 15 bases lay in between. CDR1 and CDR2 from the germline V gene are ENHRY and SYGVKD. The CDR3 spans 16 residues. CDR3 bases: TGTGCCATCAGTGAGTACCCCGGTAACAGAGACTATGGCTACACCTTC. It yields the protein CAISEYPGNRDYGYTF.

About this clone: A junction boundary mismatches the germline segment, possibly from a read error. This rearrangement joins TRBV7-3 to TRBJ1-2; D is perhaps TRBD1 (5 bases). The CDR3 loop spans 14 amino acids. Germline loops: CDR1 SGHTA, CDR2 FQGTGA. CDR3 DNA sequence: TGTGCCAGCAGTTTAATGGGCCAGGGCTATGGCTACACCTTC. Its protein product is CASSLMGQGYGYTF.

The J gene is TRBJ2-5, the V gene TRBV2; 8 bases are shared with TRBD2. The CDR3 sequence is 15 residues long. Trimming cost V 7 bases and J 5 bases; bases outside gene matches: 12. Germline V gene lookup returns CDR1 SNHLY and CDR2 FYNNEI. The CDR3 loop reads CASKWRSGGGETQYF. For the CDR3, the DNA is TGTGCCAGCAAATGGCGCTCCGGGGGGGGTGAGACCCAGTACTTC.

V is TRBV25-1 and J is TRBJ1-5; D might be TRBD1 (6 bases). Trimming removed 3 bases at V and 2 bases at J, with 11 bases between. The germline V gene encodes CDR1 MGHDK and CDR2 SYGVNS. The CDR3 runs 15 residues. The CDR3 nucleotides are TGTGCCAGCAGTGATTCCAGGGGTGGCAATCAGCCCCAGCATTTT. The encoded protein is CASSDSRGGNQPQHF.

The rearrangement uses TRBV7-9 and TRBJ1-1, with D unclear. The CDR3 contains 14 residues. The germline CDR1 and CDR2 sequences are SEHNR and FQNEAQ (reference sequence). The V end lost 2 bases, the J end lost 4 bases, and 11 bases lay between the germline ends. The DNA of the CDR3 is TGTGCCAGCAGCTTAAGGGAGGGAGGCACTGAAGCTTTCTTT. Translating gives CASSLREGGTEAFF.